Described below is a single TCR beta chain sequence and its context. A few counts support this clonotype. This receptor's antigen is unknown. No base-level quality is on record; no much larger clone is a single base apart. Inclusive of the bounding cysteine and phenylalanine, the CDR3 is 14 residues long. Only the CDR3 portion is preserved as DNA: 42 bases, with reading frame beginning at the first base. V is reduced by 3 bases and J by 2 bases, leaving a spacing of 10 bases between them. According to the germline V gene (reference sequence), CDR1 reads LGHDT and CDR2 reads YNNKEL. This record comes from a study of response to subunit inactivated influenza vaccine (dated by TCRdb to the late 2010s). About the investigation overall: The study used deep quantitative T cell receptor repertoire profiling to track responses to a trivalent subunit inactivated influenza vaccine.

Paper-wide results and their limitations: According to the authors, only a limited number of new T cells may be recruited by each seasonal influenza vaccination.

The library relied on RT-PCR. TCRdb shows the sequencer as Illumina HiSeq 2500. TCRdb applied fastp at Q25 and MiXCR to the public reads, then kept only in-frame beta chains. All rows with the same CDR3 protein become a single entry with the most common DNA and genes. For this sample there are 650,000 to 800,000 distinct CDR3 sequences; 18% appear just once. The ten largest make up 11% of the sample. The chain is made from TRBV3-1 and TRBJ1-1; no D gene can be assigned with confidence. The receptor comes from a man aged 45-65 years who received an inactivated influenza vaccine. Donor details come from another sample of the same person, matched by shared clones. Sequencing was performed on PBMCs from blood, taken 5 days after vaccination. DNA sequence: TGTGCCAGCAGCCATCCCTTTCTCAACACTGAAGCTTTCTTT. Its translation is CASSHPFLNTEAFF.